The 30 T cell receptor beta chains reported below all come from one sample, sequenced in a study of blood T cell repertoires in COVID-19. TCRdb's copy holds only in-frame clones and misses some; the assay was immunoSEQ multiplex PCR. Among about 240,000 clones listed, about 80% were seen once. Sequenced material: peripheral blood. The receptors originated from an elderly woman with acute or convalescent COVID-19.

The chain recombines TRBV3-1 (or the pseudogene TRBV3-2) with TRBJ2-2; 7 bases fit TRBD1. The germline V gene has CDR1 LGHDT and CDR2 YNNKEL (reference sequence). The V segment lost 6 bases and the J segment 6 bases; nucleotides outside the gene matches: 7. This CDR3 is built from 14 residues. CDR3 sequence reads: CASRLRQGSGELFF. The CDR3 bases are TGTGCCAGCAGACTAAGACAGGGCTCCGGGGAGCTGTTTTTT.

This chain uses TRBV12-3 or TRBV12-4 with TRBJ1-1, with D perhaps TRBD1 (5 bases). This CDR3 has 12 residues. V lost 6 bases, J lost 6 bases, and 11 bases lay in between. The CDR3 DNA reads TGTGCCAGCAGGAGTAGGGGCCCTGAAGCTTTCTTT. Amino acid sequence: CASRSRGPEAFF.

This clone was detected a few times. The rearrangement joins TRBV3-1 (or the pseudogene TRBV3-2) to TRBJ1-6; tentatively, D is TRBD1 (5 bases). The CDR3 extends over 16 amino acids. V was cut by 1 base and J by 5 bases, with 12 bases left in between. In germline, CDR1 is LGHDT, CDR2 YNNKEL (reference sequence). DNA of the CDR3: TGTGCCAGCAGCCAAGGTGTGATCAGGGATAATTCACCCCTCCACTTT. It translates to CASSQGVIRDNSPLHF.

This clone is a singleton in its sample. The J gene is TRBJ2-7, the V gene TRBV28; TRBD1 matches 7 bases. Unmatched junction bases numbered 11, after V lost 1 base and J lost 2 bases. Germline V gene sequence: CDR1 MDHEN, CDR2 SYDVKM. The CDR3 is made up of 17 amino acids. The DNA of the CDR3 is TGTGCCAGCAGTTTATCTTCACCGGGACAGAGGACCTACGAGCAGTACTTC. Translation gives CASSLSSPGQRTYEQYF.

This chain joins TRBV2 and TRBJ2-3; D is unresolved. The CDR3 sequence is 18 residues long. V was clipped by 0 bases and J by 6 bases, with 22 bases between them. In germline, CDR1 is SNHLY, CDR2 FYNNEI. Written as DNA, the CDR3 is TGTGCCAGCAGTGAAGCGCTTCTCTTATGGCAGTCATGGGATACGCAGTATTTT. Translating gives CASSEALLLWQSWDTQYF.

This clone has more than one count but fewer than ten. This chain links TRBV5-1 with TRBJ2-2, with 7 bases lining up with TRBD1. Germline V gives CDR1 SGHRS, CDR2 YFSETQ. The V gene end was trimmed by 7 bases and the J gene end by 3 bases; junction bases not matched to a gene: 9. The CDR3 extends over 15 amino acids. The CDR3: CASSGYRGDTGELFF. The CDR3 DNA is TGCGCCAGCTCGGGCTACAGGGGCGACACCGGGGAGCTGTTTTTT.

The gene calls are TRBV28 and TRBJ2-2; 7 nucleotides match TRBD2. This CDR3 comprises 14 residues. Germline-derived CDR1 and CDR2 are MDHEN and SYDVKM. V lost 7 bases, J lost 2 bases, and 4 bases stayed unmatched. CDR3 protein: CASTRGDNTGELFF. Here the CDR3 DNA reads TGTGCCAGCACCCGGGGGGACAACACCGGGGAGCTGTTTTTT.

CDR3 in DNA: TGTGCCAGCTCACAACAGGAGCAGGGTTCACCCCTCCACTTT. Protein product: CASSQQEQGSPLHF. This chain uses TRBV18 with TRBJ1-6; D possibly corresponds to TRBD1 (5 bases). This CDR3 is built from 14 residues. The V end lost 4 bases, the J end lost 9 bases, and 13 bases lay between the germline ends. Germline CDR1 is KGHSH and CDR2 is LQKENI.

The rearrangement joins TRBV2 to TRBJ1-5; TRBD1 matches at 7 bases. V shed 3 bases and J 6 bases; nucleotides not matched to a gene: 5. CDR1 SNHLY and CDR2 FYNNEI come from the germline V gene. The CDR3 runs 14 residues. The DNA for the CDR3 is TGTGCCAGCAGTGACAGGGGGGAATTTCAGCCCCAGCATTTT. It translates to CASSDRGEFQPQHF. Complete variable domain (other parts from reference TRBV2 and TRBJ1-5): EPEVTQTPSHQVTQMGQEVILRCVPISNHLYFYWYRQILGQKVEFLVSFYNNEISEKSEIFDDQFSVERPDGSNFTLKIRSTKLEDSAMYFCASSDRGEFQPQHFGDGTRLSIL.

The chain uses TRBV5-4 and TRBJ1-3, with D perhaps TRBD1 (6 bases). The CDR3 has 16 residues. V was pared by 4 bases and J by 0 bases, with 14 bases between. Germline CDR1 and CDR2: SGHNT and YYREEE (reference sequence). The CDR3 DNA sequence: TGTGCCAGCAGCCTGGACAGTTCCCTCTCTGGAAACACCATATATTTT. It codes for CASSLDSSLSGNTIYF.

This chain links TRBV28 with TRBJ1-2, with D perhaps TRBD1 (5 bases). V lost 7 bases and J lost 7, with 19 bases in between. Germline V gene lookup returns CDR1 MDHEN and CDR2 SYDVKM. CDR3 size: 14 residues. CDR3 sequence (DNA): TGTGCCAGCACGGAGGCGGGGGTAGGGTTTGGCTACACCTTC. Translated, it gives CASTEAGVGFGYTF.

This rearrangement joins TRBV10-3 to TRBJ2-2; 9 nucleotides match TRBD1. The CDR3 is 15 amino acids. With V trimmed by 4 bases and J by 6 bases, 6 bases remained unmatched. Germline V lookup: CDR1 ENHRY, CDR2 SYGVKD. The CDR3 DNA is TGTGCCATCAGTGTTGCCCGGGACAGGGCCGGGGAGCTGTTTTTT. Amino acid sequence: CAISVARDRAGELFF.

The genes are TRBV27 and TRBJ2-5; TRBD2 matches 9 bases. There are 17 residues in the CDR3. In germline, CDR1 is MNHEY, CDR2 SMNVEV (reference sequence). V lost 2 bases to trimming and J lost 3 bases; unmatched junction nucleotides: 10. The CDR3 loop reads CASSLNLSPSGKETQYF. In nucleotides, the CDR3 is TGTGCCAGCAGTTTAAACCTATCCCCTAGCGGGAAAGAGACCCAGTACTTC.

The rearrangement uses TRBV6-5 and TRBJ1-1, with TRBD1 matching over 9 bases. Germline-derived CDR1 and CDR2 are MNHEY and SVGAGI. The CDR3 length is 13 residues. The ends lost 6 bases at V and 7 bases at J; junction bases unmatched: 6. The CDR3 DNA reads TGTGCCAGCAGCCCCGACAGGGGGATTGAAGCTTTCTTT. This gives the protein CASSPDRGIEAFF.

The rearrangement uses TRBV7-9 and TRBJ2-2; a weak D match, TRBD2 (6 bases). The ends were cut back, 5 bases at V and 4 bases at J, with 14 bases in the middle. CDR3 size: 15 residues. Germline V CDR1 and CDR2: SEHNR, FQNEAQ (reference sequence). CDR3 residues: CASSHPTAGTGELFF. DNA of the CDR3: TGTGCCAGCAGCCACCCGACAGCGGGCACCGGGGAGCTGTTTTTT.

This clone was seen a single time. This chain uses TRBV2 with TRBJ1-1; D unresolved. Germline-derived CDR1 and CDR2 are SNHLY and FYNNEI. The CDR3 length is 12 residues. With 5 bases removed from V and 7 bases from J, the gap between germline ends came to 11 bases. Here the CDR3 reads CASSPAGIEAFF. The CDR3 region has the DNA TGTGCCAGCAGTCCAGCGGGCATTGAAGCTTTCTTT. The variable domain in full, with the rest retrieved from reference TRBV2 and TRBJ1-1, is EPEVTQTPSHQVTQMGQEVILRCVPISNHLYFYWYRQILGQKVEFLVSFYNNEISEKSEIFDDQFSVERPDGSNFTLKIRSTKLEDSAMYFCASSPAGIEAFFGQGTRLTVV.

The chain links TRBV2 to TRBJ1-3; D is possibly TRBD1 (6 bases). Trimming shortened V by 4 bases and J by 3 bases, and 10 bases separated the two germline ends. Germline assignment: CDR1 SNHLY and CDR2 FYNNEI. The CDR3 loop spans 14 amino acids. Here the CDR3 DNA reads TGTGCCAGCAGTGTAGAAGGGGGTGGAAACACCATATATTTT. Translating it yields CASSVEGGGNTIYF.

About this clone: A junction end diverges from the germline sequence, so it may reflect a read error. This chain connects TRBV7-7 to TRBJ2-2, with 12 positions matching TRBD2. There are 17 residues in the CDR3. Germline V CDR1 and CDR2: SSHAT, FNYEAQ (reference sequence). CDR3 coding DNA: TGTGCTAGCAGCCCAAGACTAGCGGGGGACCCCACCGGGGAGCTGTTTTTT. Its protein is CASSPRLAGDPTGELFF.

The chain couples TRBV3-1 (or the pseudogene TRBV3-2) to TRBJ2-1; TRBD1 matches 7 bases. Trimming at V came to 4 bases and at J to 2 bases, leaving 14 bases not matched to a gene. The germline V gene encodes CDR1 LGHDT and CDR2 YNNKEL (reference sequence). The CDR3 is 18 amino acids. The DNA of the CDR3 is TGTGCCAGCAGCCTTCTCTGGGGTGGGCAGGGGGCCTACAATGAGCAGTTCTTC. Translation gives CASSLLWGGQGAYNEQFF.

This chain uses TRBV2 with TRBJ2-7, with 8 bases matching TRBD1. J was trimmed by 1 base and V by 4 bases; bases with no gene match: 3. Germline CDR1 reads SNHLY; CDR2 reads FYNNEI. This CDR3 contains 14 residues. CDR3 nucleotides: TGTGCCAGCAGTGCGAGGACAGGGTCCTACGAGCAGTACTTC. Amino acids: CASSARTGSYEQYF.

The rearrangement joins TRBV2 to TRBJ1-6; maybe TRBD1 (5 bases). This CDR3 comprises 14 residues. V was trimmed by 6 bases and J by 8 bases, leaving 14 bases between them. CDR1 SNHLY and CDR2 FYNNEI come from the germline V gene. Here the CDR3 reads CASRQMWGDSPLHF. DNA of the CDR3: TGTGCCAGCAGGCAGATGTGGGGGGATTCACCCCTCCACTTT.

The chain links TRBV21-1 to TRBJ2-6; the listed D gene, TRBD1, was not tested against the DNA. TRBV21-1 represents a pseudogene. The CDR3 contains 17 residues. CDR3 sequence (DNA): TGTGCCAGCAGCAAAAAAGGACAGGGGCCTGGGGCCAACGTCCTGACTTTC. This codes for CASSKKGQGPGANVLTF.

The chain uses TRBV19 and TRBJ2-7, with 8 nucleotides matching TRBD2. Per the germline V gene, CDR1 is LNHDA and CDR2 is SQIVND (reference sequence). V was clipped by 4 bases and J by 5 bases; unmatched bases: 13. CDR3 size: 16 residues. The CDR3 region is CASSKGAGALPHEQYF. In DNA, the CDR3 is TGTGCCAGTAGTAAGGGAGCGGGAGCGCTTCCCCACGAGCAGTACTTC. Full variable domain (remainder filled in from reference TRBV19 and TRBJ2-7): DGGITQSPKYLFRKEGQNVTLSCEQNLNHDAMYWYRQDPGQGLRLIYYSQIVNDFQKGDIAEGYSVSREKKESFPLTVTSAQKNPTAFYLCASSKGAGALPHEQYFGPGTRLTVT.

The chain recombines TRBV5-1 with TRBJ2-1; tentatively, D is TRBD1 (7 bases). Looked up from germline, CDR1 is SGHRS and CDR2 is YFSETQ. This CDR3 has 14 amino acids. V was cut by 4 bases and J by 3 bases, with 11 bases left in between. The CDR3 is CASSRRGLYNEQFF. Here the CDR3 DNA reads TGCGCCAGCAGCCGGAGGGGGCTCTACAATGAGCAGTTCTTC.

The gene calls are TRBV4-1 and TRBJ1-2; the D is unclear. V lost 1 base, J lost 0 bases, and 12 bases lay in between. CDR3 length equals 16 residues. The germline CDR1 and CDR2 sequences are MGHRA and YSYEKL. CDR3 residues: CASSQVPAGPNYGYTF. In DNA form, the CDR3 reads TGCGCCAGCAGCCAAGTCCCAGCAGGTCCTAACTATGGCTACACCTTC.

The chain links TRBV2 to TRBJ2-5; TRBD2 agrees at 7 bases. With V trimmed by 5 bases and J by 1 base, 7 bases remained unmatched. The V gene's germline CDR1 is SNHLY and CDR2 FYNNEI. The CDR3 loop spans 15 amino acids. Here the CDR3 reads CASSPLTSRQETQYF. The CDR3 DNA sequence: TGTGCCAGCAGTCCCTTGACTAGCCGCCAAGAGACCCAGTACTTC.

The rearrangement links TRBV3-1 (or the pseudogene TRBV3-2) to TRBJ1-2, with 7 positions matching TRBD1. Unmatched junction bases numbered 4, after V lost 4 bases and J lost 2 bases. The CDR3 loop spans 14 amino acids. Germline V gene sequence: CDR1 LGHDT, CDR2 YNNKEL (reference sequence). CDR3 coding DNA: TGTGCCAGCAGCCGGGACAGCGCGAACTATGGCTACACCTTC. It codes for CASSRDSANYGYTF.

V gene TRBV7-3 combines with J gene TRBJ2-3; no firm D call. The CDR3 has 15 residues. The V end lost 5 bases, the J end lost 5 bases, and 17 bases lay between the germline ends. Germline V CDR1 and CDR2: SGHTA, FQGTGA. The CDR3 bases are TGTGCCAGCAGCCCGAGCCCACGACTTCTAGATACGCAGTATTTT. As protein: CASSPSPRLLDTQYF.

The table lists this clone with a few counts. V is TRBV29-1 and J is TRBJ2-7; perhaps TRBD2 as D (5 bases). The CDR3 contains 12 residues. The V end was cut by 6 bases, the J end by 6 bases, with 15 bases between. Looked up from germline, CDR1 is SQVTM and CDR2 is ANQGSEA. The CDR3 region has the DNA TGCAGCGTCGCTTGGGGAGTGGGCGAGCAGTACTTC. Its translation: CSVAWGVGEQYF.

This sequence joins TRBV6-6 and TRBJ2-3; 14 positions match TRBD2. J lost 2 bases, V lost 5 bases, and 6 bases had no gene match. The CDR3 is 17 amino acids. Germline values: CDR1 MNHNY, CDR2 SVGAGI (reference sequence). This CDR3 reads CASSLRLAGGITDTQYF. In DNA, the CDR3 is TGTGCCAGCAGTCTCAGACTAGCGGGGGGGATCACAGATACGCAGTATTTT.